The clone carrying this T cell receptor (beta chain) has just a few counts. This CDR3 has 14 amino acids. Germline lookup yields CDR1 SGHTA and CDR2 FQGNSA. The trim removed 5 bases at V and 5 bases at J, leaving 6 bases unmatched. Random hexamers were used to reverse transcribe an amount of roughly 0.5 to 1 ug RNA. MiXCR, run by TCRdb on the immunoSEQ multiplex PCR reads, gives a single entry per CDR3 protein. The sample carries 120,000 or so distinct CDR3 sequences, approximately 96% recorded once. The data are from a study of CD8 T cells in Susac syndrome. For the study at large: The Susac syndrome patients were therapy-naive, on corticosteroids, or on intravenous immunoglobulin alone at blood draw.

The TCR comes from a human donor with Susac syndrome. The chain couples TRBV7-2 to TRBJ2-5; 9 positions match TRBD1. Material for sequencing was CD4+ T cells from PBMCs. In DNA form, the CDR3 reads TGTGCCAGCAGCCCTGACAGGGGGAGGGAGACCCAGTACTTC. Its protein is CASSPDRGRETQYF. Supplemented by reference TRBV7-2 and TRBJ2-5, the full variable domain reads GAGVSQSPSNKVTEKGKDVELRCDPISGHTALYWYRQSLGQGLEFLIYFQGNSAPDKSGLPSDRFSAERTGGSVSTLTIQRTQQEDSAVYLCASSPDRGRETQYFGPGTRLLVL.